This T cell receptor beta chain is from a study of Tregs in tolerant kidney transplant recipients. Whole-study findings and limits: Few patients were studied, so findings need validation in larger groups. Tolerant patients' donor-specific Tregs expanded beyond overall Tregs, suggesting antigen-driven growth.

Related graft donors supplied nonmyeloablative bone marrow transplants, and mixed chimerism was transient. The ends were cut back, 0 bases at V and 1 base at J, with 11 bases in the middle. CDR1 and CDR2 (germline): MNHEY, SVGAGI. There are 16 residues in the CDR3. Worth noting for this clone: The antigen remains unidentified.

Some clones are missing from TCRdb's copy, which holds only in-frame ones; the method was immunoSEQ multiplex PCR. The sample includes 20,000 to 25,000 clones, more than 65% of them seen just once. The rearrangement links TRBV6-5 to TRBJ2-3, with a possible D match to TRBD1 (6 bases). This clonotype was sampled from a human patient who received a combined kidney and bone marrow transplant. Some of the T cells might come from the graft donor. Material: CD8+ T cells from blood (PBMCs), obtained 6 months after the transplant. The CDR3 nucleotides are TGTGCCAGCAGTTACTCGGAGGCAGGGGGCACAGATACGCAGTATTTT. Its protein is CASSYSEAGGTDTQYF.